A selection of T cell receptor beta chains follows, all from one sample in a study of PD-1 blockade in classical Hodgkin lymphoma. TCRdb's copy holds only in-frame clones and misses some; the assay was immunoSEQ multiplex PCR. Seen here are roughly 8,000 clones, about 81% observed once, and the top ten hold more than 13%. The sequences come from peripheral blood mononuclear cells (PBMCs), collected at baseline. These receptors all stem from a human donor with classical Hodgkin lymphoma. Both conserved end residues are part of each CDR3. Clone size, where shown, is once, few, many, or a class for clones that have expanded.

NA	TRBV28	TRBJ2-7	CASSRRYEQYF
NA	TRBV7-8	TRBJ1-5	CASSLVAGQGYQPQHF
NA	TRBV28	TRBJ2-7	CASSSPSGTSYEQYF
NA	TRBV10-3	TRBJ2-1	CAISEPLAGGPTYNEQFF
NA	TRBV10-2	TRBJ2-3	CASSVNRDRDTDTQYF
NA	TRBV28	TRBJ2-1	CASSLVQGNEQFF
NA	TRBV27	TRBJ2-3	CASSSGVAGTDTQYF
NA	TRBV14	TRBJ2-2	CASSHQGGITNTGELFF
once	TRBV18	TRBJ2-2	CASSPTGGINTGELFF
NA	TRBV5-4	TRBJ2-1	CASSPAFGEQFF
few	TRBV10-3	TRBJ2-3	CAISKKPPTSGSSRVVEGTDTQYF
few	TRBV30	TRBJ2-1	CALASGGRFNNEQFF
once	TRBV7-3	TRBJ2-1	CASSLTGDGASRGGWFF
NA	TRBV28	TRBJ1-5	CVTYGYSNQPQHF
NA	TRBV11-2	TRBJ2-7	CASSLVAPPLGEQYF
few	TRBV5-6	TRBJ2-1	CASSWGTVNEQFF
few	TRBV19	TRBJ1-4	CASRATGTGGSHEKLFF
NA	TRBV28	TRBJ1-2	CASSFQVGGYTF
NA	TRBV10-1	TRBJ2-3	CASQKGEHSDTQYF
NA	TRBV25-1	TRBJ1-2	CASSRGGRSSRGGYTF
NA	TRBV28	TRBJ1-2	CASSLGTGSYGYTF
NA	TRBV7-3	TRBJ2-7	CASSLSVGGAYEQYF
NA	TRBV5-1	TRBJ2-3	CASSFNTQGDTQYF
NA	TRBV2	TRBJ2-1	CASMTGGTDLYNEQFF
NA	TRBV29-1	TRBJ1-4	CSAMTGRSEKLFF
NA	TRBV19	TRBJ2-1	CASSPAGLSYNEQFF
NA	TRBV2	TRBJ2-7	CASRGQRSSYEQYF
few	TRBV4-1	TRBJ1-2	CASSQDLTGVRGYTF
NA	TRBV7-8	TRBJ2-5	CASSLESSGGVETQYF
once	TRBV7-2	TRBJ2-7	CASSLIVGGSYEQYF
NA	TRBV10-3	TRBJ2-1	CAISESKASDEQFF
NA	TRBV11-3	TRBJ2-2	CASSSAGTKNTGELFF
few	TRBV7-6	TRBJ2-1	CASSSTSGRTMRQFF
NA	TRBV7-2	TRBJ1-1	CASSSNRFTSEAFF
once	TRBV6-1	TRBJ2-7	CASSPGQGNEQYF
few	TRBV7-9	TRBJ1-5	CASRQFGDQPQHF
NA	TRBV15	TRBJ2-7	CATSRDRGRSLGGQYF
NA	TRBV7-6	TRBJ2-2	CASSFSRGGGELFF
NA	TRBV5-1	TRBJ1-3	CASSLSPGSSGNTIYF
few	TRBV27	TRBJ2-7	CASSLSGRSSYEQYF
NA	TRBV18	TRBJ2-1	CASSPPAGLAGREFF
NA	TRBV4-2	TRBJ1-1	CASSQAGVDTEAFF
NA	TRBV2	TRBJ2-1	CASNLGGSGRGEQFF
once	TRBV25-1	TRBJ2-3	CASSEVGGTDTQYF
NA	TRBV14	NA	CASSQRPAGIYEQYF
NA	TRBV7-9	TRBJ2-7	CASRIVGPGTGYSYEQYF
NA	TRBV7-6	TRBJ2-1	CASSLLAGAYNEQFF
NA	TRBV28	TRBJ2-5	CASSPGNSMYQETQYF
NA	TRBV2	TRBJ1-2	CASSDRSLIWDYGYTF
NA	TRBV4-1	TRBJ2-5	CASSRVPGGETQYF
NA	TRBV7-2	TRBJ1-2	CASSLVTGRGGYTF
NA	TRBV30	TRBJ1-2	CAWSVLNGYTF
NA	TRBV29-1	TRBJ2-5	CSVEVRGIAGGYQETQYF
few	TRBV7-3	TRBJ2-3	CASSLGTDTQYF